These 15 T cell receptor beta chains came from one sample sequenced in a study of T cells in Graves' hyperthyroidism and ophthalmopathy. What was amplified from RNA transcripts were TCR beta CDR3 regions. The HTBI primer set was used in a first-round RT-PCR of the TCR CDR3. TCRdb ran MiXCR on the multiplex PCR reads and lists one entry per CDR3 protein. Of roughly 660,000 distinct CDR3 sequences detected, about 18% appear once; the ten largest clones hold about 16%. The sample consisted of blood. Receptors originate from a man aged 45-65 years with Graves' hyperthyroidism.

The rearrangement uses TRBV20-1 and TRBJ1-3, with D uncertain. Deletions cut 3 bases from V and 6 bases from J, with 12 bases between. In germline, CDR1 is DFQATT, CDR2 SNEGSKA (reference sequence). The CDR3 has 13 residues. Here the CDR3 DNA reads TGCAGTGCTAGGGCAGTCGTCCTAAACACCATATATTTT. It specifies CSARAVVLNTIYF.

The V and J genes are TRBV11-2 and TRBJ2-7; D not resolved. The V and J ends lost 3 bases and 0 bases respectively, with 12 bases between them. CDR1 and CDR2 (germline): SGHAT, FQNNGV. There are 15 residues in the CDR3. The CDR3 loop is CASSFPKFFSYEQYF. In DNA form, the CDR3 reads TGTGCCAGCAGCTTCCCGAAATTTTTCTCCTACGAGCAGTACTTC.

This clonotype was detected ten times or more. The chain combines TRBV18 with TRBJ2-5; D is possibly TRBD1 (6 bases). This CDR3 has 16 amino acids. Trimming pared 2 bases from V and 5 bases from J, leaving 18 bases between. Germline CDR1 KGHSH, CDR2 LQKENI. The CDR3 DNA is TGTGCCAGCTCACCATCTGGTAGCGTGAGGGGGGAGACCCAGTACTTC. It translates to CASSPSGSVRGETQYF.

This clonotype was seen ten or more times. The CDR3 sequence is CAWATSGTFREQYF. CDR3 sequence (DNA): TGTGCCTGGGCAACTAGCGGGACATTTCGCGAGCAGTACTTC. The genes are TRBV30 and TRBJ2-7; 10 nucleotides align to TRBD2. The germline V gene has CDR1 GTSNPN and CDR2 SVGIG (reference sequence). The V segment lost 5 bases and the J segment 6 bases; nucleotides outside the gene matches: 10. The CDR3 contains 14 residues.

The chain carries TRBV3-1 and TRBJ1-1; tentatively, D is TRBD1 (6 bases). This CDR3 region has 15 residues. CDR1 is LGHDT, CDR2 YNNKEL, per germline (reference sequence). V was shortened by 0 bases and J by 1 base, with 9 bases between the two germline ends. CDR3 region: CASSQEQGRNTEAFF. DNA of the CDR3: TGTGCCAGCAGCCAAGAACAGGGACGGAACACTGAAGCTTTCTTT.

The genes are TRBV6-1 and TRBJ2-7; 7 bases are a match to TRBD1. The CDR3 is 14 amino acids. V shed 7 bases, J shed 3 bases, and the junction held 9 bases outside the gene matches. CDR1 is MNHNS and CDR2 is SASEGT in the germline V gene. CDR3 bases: TGTGCCAGCATCACCGACAGGGATTTCTACGAGCAGTACTTC. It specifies CASITDRDFYEQYF.

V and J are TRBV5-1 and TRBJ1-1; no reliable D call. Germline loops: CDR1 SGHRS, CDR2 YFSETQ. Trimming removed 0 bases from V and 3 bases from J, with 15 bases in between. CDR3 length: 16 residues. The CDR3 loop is CASSLVGASRDTEAFF. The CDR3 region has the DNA TGCGCCAGCAGCTTGGTTGGAGCTTCAAGGGACACTGAAGCTTTCTTT.

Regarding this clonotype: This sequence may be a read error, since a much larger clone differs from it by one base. The CDR3 DNA follows: TGTGCCAGCAGTTCCAGAAAAGAGACCCAGTACTTC. Its protein is CASSSRKETQYF. This chain joins TRBV27 and TRBJ2-5, with D unclear. Germline lookup yields CDR1 MNHEY and CDR2 SMNVEV (reference sequence). V lost 4 bases and J lost 3, with 6 bases in between. The CDR3 runs 12 residues.

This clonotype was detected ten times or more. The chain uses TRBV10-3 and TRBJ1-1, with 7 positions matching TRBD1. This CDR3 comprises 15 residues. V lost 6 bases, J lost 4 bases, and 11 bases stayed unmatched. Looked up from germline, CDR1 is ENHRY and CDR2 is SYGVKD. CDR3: CAIRVTGMTGTEAFF. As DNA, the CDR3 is TGTGCCATCAGGGTGACAGGGATGACGGGCACTGAAGCTTTCTTT.

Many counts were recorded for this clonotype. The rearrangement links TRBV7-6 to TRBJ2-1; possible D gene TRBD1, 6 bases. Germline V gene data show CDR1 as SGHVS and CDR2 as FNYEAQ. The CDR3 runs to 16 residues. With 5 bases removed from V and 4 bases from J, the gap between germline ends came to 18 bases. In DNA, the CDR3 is TGTGCCAGCAGCGGATCTACAGGGCCCTTTTACAATGAGCAGTTCTTC. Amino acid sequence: CASSGSTGPFYNEQFF.

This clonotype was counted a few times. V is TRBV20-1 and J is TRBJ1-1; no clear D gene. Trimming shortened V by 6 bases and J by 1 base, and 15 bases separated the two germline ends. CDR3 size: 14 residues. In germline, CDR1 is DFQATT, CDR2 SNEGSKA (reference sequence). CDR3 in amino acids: CSASLWGGNTEAFF. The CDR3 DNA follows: TGCAGTGCATCCCTTTGGGGTGGGAACACTGAAGCTTTCTTT.

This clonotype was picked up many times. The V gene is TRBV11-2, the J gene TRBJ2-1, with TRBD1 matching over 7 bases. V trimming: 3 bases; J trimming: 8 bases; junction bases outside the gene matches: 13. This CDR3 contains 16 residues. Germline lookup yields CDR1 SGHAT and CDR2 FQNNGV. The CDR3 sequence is CASSFPPDRSRDEQFF. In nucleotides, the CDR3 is TGTGCCAGCAGCTTCCCCCCGGACAGGTCAAGGGATGAGCAGTTCTTC.

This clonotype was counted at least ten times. CDR3: CASTLAGWSSYNEQFF. Written as DNA, the CDR3 is TGTGCCAGCACATTAGCGGGGTGGAGCTCCTACAATGAGCAGTTCTTC. The chain recombines TRBV27 with TRBJ2-1; 8 bases are shared with TRBD2. Looked up from germline, CDR1 is MNHEY and CDR2 is SMNVEV (reference sequence). V lost 7 bases to trimming and J lost 0 bases; unmatched junction nucleotides: 8. This CDR3 contains 16 residues.

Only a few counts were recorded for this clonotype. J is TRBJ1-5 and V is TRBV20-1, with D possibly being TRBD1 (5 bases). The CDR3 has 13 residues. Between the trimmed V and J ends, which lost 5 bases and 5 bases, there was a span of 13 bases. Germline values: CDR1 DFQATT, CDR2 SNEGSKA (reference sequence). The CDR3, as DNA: TGCAGTGCTCCGGGACTGCCTCATCAGCCCCAGCATTTT. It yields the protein CSAPGLPHQPQHF.

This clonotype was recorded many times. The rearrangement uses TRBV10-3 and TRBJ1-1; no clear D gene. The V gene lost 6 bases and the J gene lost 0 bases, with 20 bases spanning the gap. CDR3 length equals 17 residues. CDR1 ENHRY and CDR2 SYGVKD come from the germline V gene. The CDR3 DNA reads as TGTGCCATCAGGCCCCGAACCCAAGGAGGTATGAACACTGAAGCTTTCTTT. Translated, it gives CAIRPRTQGGMNTEAFF.